Listed below are T cell receptor beta chains from one sample, sequenced in a study of cytomegalovirus exposure and HLA in healthy donors. TCRdb's copy holds only in-frame clones and misses some; the assay was immunoSEQ multiplex PCR. The data contain roughly 180,000 clones, 80% of them singletons. Sequencing input: PBMCs. These receptors all come from a man aged 25-40 years in good health and CMV-seropositive. CDR3s leave out the opening cysteine and the closing phenylalanine or tryptophan.

TRBJ2-2	TRBV5-4	ASSLGGGGNTGELF
TRBJ2-4	TRBV5-1	ASSLAPTRTTKNIQY
TRBJ1-4	TRBV25-1	ASSEVDRGPANEKLF
TRBJ2-1	TRBV13	ASSLLANEQF
TRBJ2-1	TRBV27	ASQGAFSEQF
TRBJ2-1	TRBV28	ASREQVSYNEQF
TRBJ1-1	TRBV6-6	ASSRDSTEAF
TRBJ2-2	TRBV18	ASSPPVGVNTGELF
TRBJ2-1	TRBV5-6	ASSRTSGTRGNEQF
TRBJ2-7	TRBV6-5	ASSYSRTGTYEQY
TRBJ2-3	TRBV4-2	ASSPQGSGGVGDTQY
TRBJ2-4	TRBV19	ASTGTGSENIQY
TRBJ2-7	TRBV4-2	ASSQDGASGPHEQY
TRBJ2-1	TRBV28	ASSFRLGDEQF
TRBJ1-1	TRBV7-9	SSGGEGRTEAF
TRBJ1-2	TRBV4-2	ASSQEDRGRNGYT
TRBJ1-6	TRBV19	ASQEGPNSPLH
TRBJ1-2	TRBV4-2	ASSQSSPSTGDYGYT
TRBJ2-1	TRBV5-1	ASSLDRSSSYNEQF
TRBJ2-7	TRBV7-9	ASSLLGHEQY
TRBJ2-7	TRBV11-1	ASSSGTPTYEQY
TRBJ2-1	TRBV18	ASSLTGDNYNEQF
TRBJ2-4	TRBV6-1	ASIGGIEKNIQY
TRBJ1-1	TRBV7-3	ASSPPGQGATEAF
TRBJ2-7	TRBV7-3	ASSLDSGYEQY
TRBJ1-1	TRBV4-3	ASSPGGGTEAF
TRBJ1-2	TRBV4-3	ASSQGEGGTYGYT
TRBJ1-1	TRBV9	ASSLQKNTEAF
TRBJ1-1	TRBV28	ASSFLVRNTEAF
TRBJ2-1	TRBV6-5	ASSPGLGGNEQF
TRBJ2-2	TRBV4-1	ASSPERGVINTGELF
TRBJ2-5	TRBV27	ASRNGQVEETQY
TRBJ1-2	TRBV9	ASSVTGTAAYGYT
TRBJ2-3	TRBV5-4	ASSQLAGDTDTQY
TRBJ2-2	TRBV27	ASSLSVGASNTGELF
TRBJ2-5	TRBV6-1	ASSRIAGSQETQY